This is a list of T cell receptor beta chains from one sample in a study of OX40 agonist ivuxolimab in advanced cancers. Produced via immunoSEQ multiplex PCR; TCRdb's table is partial and in-frame only. Of about 14,000 clones in the sample, around three quarters were seen once. This sample comprised CD4+ or CD8+ T cells sorted from blood, obtained in a trial of the OX40 agonist ivuxolimab. All receptors derive from an adult with an advanced solid tumor such as melanoma, head and neck, liver or kidney cancer. Both conserved end residues are part of each CDR3.

j_call: TRBJ2-2
v_call: TRBV4-1
cdr3_aa: CASSQRPGTGGPGELFF

j_call: TRBJ2-7
v_call: TRBV15
cdr3_aa: CATSRRGGSSSYEQYF

j_call: TRBJ2-1
v_call: TRBV10-2
cdr3_aa: CASKTSGRSDYNEQFF

j_call: TRBJ2-7
v_call: TRBV11-3
cdr3_aa: CASSYRGEQYF

j_call: TRBJ1-4
v_call: TRBV7-9
cdr3_aa: CASSLQNEGANEKLFF

j_call: TRBJ2-1
v_call: TRBV9
cdr3_aa: CASSPSYWTINNEQFF

j_call: TRBJ2-3
v_call: TRBV7-9
cdr3_aa: CASSHPGLVGADTQYF

j_call: TRBJ2-7
v_call: TRBV7-2
cdr3_aa: CASSSRQGLGYEQYF

j_call: TRBJ1-1
v_call: TRBV18
cdr3_aa: CASSPVENTEAFF

j_call: TRBJ2-2
v_call: TRBV9
cdr3_aa: CASSKGATTGELFF

j_call: TRBJ2-3
v_call: TRBV12-5
cdr3_aa: CASGLNTDTQYF

j_call: TRBJ2-7
v_call: TRBV28
cdr3_aa: CASSLDRAGIYEQYF

j_call: TRBJ2-1
v_call: TRBV11-2
cdr3_aa: CASSEDPGTSDNEQFF

j_call: TRBJ2-3
v_call: TRBV19
cdr3_aa: CASGMETSADTQYF

j_call: TRBJ2-7
v_call: TRBV28
cdr3_aa: CASRTGGPEQYF

j_call: TRBJ1-2
v_call: TRBV29-1
cdr3_aa: CSVWTSNYGYTF

j_call: TRBJ2-2
v_call: TRBV10-1
cdr3_aa: CASSGNSGRGTGELFF

j_call: TRBJ2-2
v_call: TRBV5-1
cdr3_aa: CASSLAGGPGAAGELFF

j_call: TRBJ2-7
v_call: TRBV7-9
cdr3_aa: CASSSGRYEQYF

j_call: TRBJ2-1
v_call: TRBV7-6
cdr3_aa: CASSSDPTGEQFF

j_call: TRBJ2-5
v_call: TRBV28
cdr3_aa: CASSSAGAKETQYF

j_call: TRBJ1-2
v_call: TRBV19
cdr3_aa: CASSIFSRDREDYTF

j_call: TRBJ2-3
v_call: TRBV27
cdr3_aa: CASSLTGGAGDTQYF

j_call: TRBJ2-1
v_call: TRBV10-3
cdr3_aa: CATTGAGGLDYNEQFF

j_call: TRBJ2-1
v_call: TRBV15
cdr3_aa: CATRKAGGPLYNEQFF

j_call: TRBJ2-2
v_call: TRBV11-2
cdr3_aa: CASSSRRRDFYTGELFF

j_call: TRBJ2-5
v_call: TRBV5-4
cdr3_aa: CASSSMRTQYF

j_call: TRBJ2-1
v_call: TRBV9
cdr3_aa: CASSGSQGGAINEQFF

j_call: TRBJ2-1
v_call: TRBV7-6
cdr3_aa: CASSLRLAGDNEQFF

j_call: TRBJ2-1
v_call: TRBV10-2
cdr3_aa: CASRGGMVQFF

j_call: TRBJ2-1
v_call: TRBV10-2
cdr3_aa: CASGHGGYNEQFF

j_call: TRBJ2-7
v_call: TRBV5-3
cdr3_aa: CARSFVGLAGGRDHYEQYF

j_call: TRBJ1-2
v_call: TRBV19
cdr3_aa: CARKANQGSLISNYGYTF

j_call: TRBJ1-1
v_call: TRBV7-3
cdr3_aa: CASSLEKHEAFF

j_call: TRBJ2-5
v_call: TRBV9
cdr3_aa: CASSVRPQETQYF

j_call: TRBJ2-3
v_call: TRBV7-9
cdr3_aa: CASSSIWTSGGQNTQYF

j_call: TRBJ2-1
v_call: TRBV27
cdr3_aa: CASRGQANLNEQFF

j_call: TRBJ1-1
v_call: TRBV11-2
cdr3_aa: CASSRGQGGNTEAFF

j_call: TRBJ2-1
v_call: TRBV27
cdr3_aa: CASSTRTTSPYNEQFF

j_call: TRBJ1-1
v_call: TRBV5-5
cdr3_aa: CASSPAPGDTEAFF

j_call: TRBJ2-2
v_call: TRBV30
cdr3_aa: CAWRKDTGRELFF

j_call: TRBJ2-7
v_call: TRBV5-1
cdr3_aa: CASSLDGLAGGSEVYEQYF

j_call: TRBJ1-1
v_call: TRBV7-9
cdr3_aa: CASDPGTSQRTTEAFF

j_call: TRBJ2-2
v_call: TRBV29-1
cdr3_aa: CSVTENTGELFF

j_call: TRBJ2-1
v_call: TRBV5-4
cdr3_aa: CASSWTGKGEQFF

j_call: TRBJ2-1
v_call: TRBV2
cdr3_aa: CASSRGRQSSYNEQFF

j_call: TRBJ2-7
v_call: TRBV19
cdr3_aa: CASSIAESSYEQYF

j_call: TRBJ1-1
v_call: TRBV7-9
cdr3_aa: CASSLVDGEAFF

j_call: TRBJ2-3
v_call: TRBV5-4
cdr3_aa: CASSSPTSGGSTDTQYF

j_call: TRBJ2-1
v_call: TRBV7-2
cdr3_aa: CASSLRAGELYNEQFF